The next 27 T cell receptor beta chains were all read from a single sample in a study of blood T cell repertoires in COVID-19. Generated by immunoSEQ multiplex PCR, the TCRdb table keeps only in-frame clones and is missing some. This table has approximately 500,000 clones, around 85% appearing once. Sequences were obtained from peripheral blood. The receptors shown here come from a human donor in a cohort sampled during active COVID-19.

This chain joins TRBV15 and TRBJ2-3; 8 nucleotides agree with TRBD2. The J segment lost 1 base and the V segment lost 1 base, leaving 7 bases of the junction unmatched. The CDR3 consists of 17 residues. Germline V CDR1 and CDR2: LNHNV, YYDKDF (reference sequence). The DNA for the CDR3 is TGTGCCACCAGCAGAGGCATACTAGCGGATGGCACAGATACGCAGTATTTT. Its protein product is CATSRGILADGTDTQYF.

The CDR3 DNA is TGTGCCAGCAGTTACGGGACAGGGAACTCTGGAAACACCATATATTTT. This encodes CASSYGTGNSGNTIYF. V and J are TRBV6-2 or TRBV6-3 and TRBJ1-3; TRBD1 agrees at 9 bases. V gave up 2 bases and J gave up 0 bases; unmatched junction bases: 2. The CDR3 totals 16 residues. The germline V gene encodes CDR1 MNHEY and CDR2 SVGEGT.

The chain employs TRBV10-3 and TRBJ2-1; D possibly corresponds to TRBD2 (6 bases). The germline V gene has CDR1 ENHRY and CDR2 SYGVKD. The CDR3 totals 15 residues. Between the trimmed V and J ends, which lost 4 bases and 2 bases, there was a span of 12 bases. The CDR3 nucleotides are TGTGCCATCAGTGTTAGCGGACTTACCTACAATGAGCAGTTCTTC. Amino acids: CAISVSGLTYNEQFF.

Concerning this clone: The junction departs from the called germline gene at one end, perhaps through a read error. This chain connects TRBV7-7 to TRBJ2-1; D may be TRBD2 (5 bases). Germline lookup yields CDR1 SSHAT and CDR2 FNYEAQ (reference sequence). The CDR3 loop spans 21 amino acids. The CDR3 coding sequence is TGTGCTAGCAGCTTAAGAGAGCTAGCCGAAACCGACTCACCCTATTACAATGAGCAGTTCTTC. Translation gives CASSLRELAETDSPYYNEQFF.

The chain couples TRBV30 to TRBJ1-3; 8 nucleotides align to TRBD1. The length of the CDR3 is 13 residues. From germline, CDR1 is GTSNPN and CDR2 SVGIG (reference sequence). The CDR3 nucleotides read TGTGGATCTACAGGGGGCTCTGGAAACACCATATATTTT. Translation gives CGSTGGSGNTIYF. The whole variable domain, filled in from reference TRBV30 and TRBJ1-3, reads SQTIHQWPATLVQPVGSPLSLECTVEGTSNPNLYWYRQAAGRGLQLLFYSVGIGQISSEVPQNLSASRPQDRQFILSSKKLLLSDSGFYLCGSTGGSGNTIYFGEGSWLTVV.

V and J are TRBV10-3 and TRBJ1-1, with D tentatively TRBD1 (6 bases). This CDR3 is 14 amino acids long. Looked up from germline, CDR1 is ENHRY and CDR2 is SYGVKD. V lost 3 bases, J lost 1 base, and 9 bases lay in between. CDR3 sequence: CAISDKGENTEAFF. Written as DNA, the CDR3 is TGTGCCATCAGTGACAAGGGGGAGAACACTGAAGCTTTCTTT.

J is TRBJ2-7 and V is TRBV15; D might be TRBD2 (6 bases). The CDR3 has 12 residues. Germline CDR1 reads LNHNV; CDR2 reads YYDKDF (reference sequence). The ends were cut back, 5 bases at V and 7 bases at J, with 12 bases in the middle. CDR3 sequence (DNA): TGTGCCACCAGCTACGGGAGTGGGGAGCAGTACTTC. This sequence encodes CATSYGSGEQYF.

V and J are TRBV30 and TRBJ1-4, with 7 bases that match TRBD1. The germline V gene has CDR1 GTSNPN and CDR2 SVGIG (reference sequence). The CDR3 is 13 residues long. V lost 3 bases and J lost 4; bases outside the gene matches: 2. For the CDR3, the DNA is TGTGCCTGGAGGGGACAGTATAATGAAAAACTGTTTTTT. Protein product: CAWRGQYNEKLFF.

Here the CDR3 reads CASSLLAGVGSYNEQFF. DNA of the CDR3: TGTGCCAGCAGCCTGTTAGCGGGAGTAGGGTCCTACAATGAGCAGTTCTTC. The V gene is TRBV7-3, the J gene TRBJ2-1, with TRBD2 matching 9 bases. J gave up 1 base and V 5 bases, and 9 bases lay outside the gene matches. The germline V gene encodes CDR1 SGHTA and CDR2 FQGTGA. The CDR3 extends over 17 amino acids.

The chain uses TRBV18 and TRBJ1-4; perhaps TRBD1 as D (6 bases). CDR3 size: 14 residues. Germline V gives CDR1 KGHSH, CDR2 LQKENI. V shed 6 bases and J shed 7 bases, with 15 bases lying between them. CDR3 loop: CASSPGEGVEKLFF. CDR3 in DNA: TGTGCCAGCTCTCCAGGGGAGGGAGTTGAAAAACTGTTTTTT. Full variable domain (remainder filled in from reference TRBV18 and TRBJ1-4): NAGVMQNPRHLVRRRGQEARLRCSPMKGHSHVYWYRQLPEEGLKFMVYLQKENIIDESGMPKERFSAEFPKEGPSILRIQQVVRGDSAAYFCASSPGEGVEKLFFGSGTQLSVL.

The V gene is TRBV6-6, the J gene TRBJ1-2; D possibly corresponds to TRBD1 (5 bases). The CDR3 has 16 amino acids. Germline V CDR1 and CDR2: MNHNY, SVGAGI (reference sequence). V gave up 1 base and J gave up 6 bases, with 18 bases separating them. Here the CDR3 DNA reads TGTGCCAGCAGTTACTTCCCCGGACAAACAACCAATGGCTACACCTTC. It specifies CASSYFPGQTTNGYTF.

As concerns this clone: One junction end does not reproduce the germline sequence, and a read error may be involved. V usage is TRBV28 and J usage is TRBJ2-2; TRBD2 agrees at 7 bases. The CDR3 loop spans 14 amino acids. Germline V gene lookup returns CDR1 MDHEN and CDR2 SYDVKM. The DNA for the CDR3 is TGTGCCAGCCGTTTGGGGGGAGGGGCCGGGGAGCTGTTTTTT. Amino acid sequence: CASRLGGGAGELFF. Variable domain in full (rest from reference TRBV28 and TRBJ2-2): DVKVTQSSRYLVKRTGEKVFLECVQDMDHENMFWYRQDPGLGLRLIYFSYDVKMKEKGDIPEGYSVSREKKERFSLILESASTNQTSMYLCASRLGGGAGELFFGEGSRLTVL.

J is TRBJ2-2 and V is TRBV7-2; possibly TRBD1 for D (6 bases). V was trimmed by 11 bases and J by 5 bases, leaving 12 bases between them. The CDR3 consists of 12 residues. Germline CDR1 reads SGHTA; CDR2 reads FQGNSA. CDR3 bases: TGTGCCTGGGGACACCTTACCGGGGAGCTGTTTTTT. Encoded protein: CAWGHLTGELFF. Supplemented by reference TRBV7-2 and TRBJ2-2, the full variable domain reads GAGVSQSPSNKVTEKGKDVELRCDPISGHTALYWYRQSLGQGLEFLIYFQGNSAPDKSGLPSDRFSAERTGGSVSTLTIQRTQQEDSAVYLCAWGHLTGELFFGEGSRLTVL.

V gene TRBV30 combines with J gene TRBJ1-1, with D uncertain. CDR1 GTSNPN and CDR2 SVGIG come from the germline V gene (reference sequence). The CDR3 extends over 14 amino acids. V was pared by 0 bases and J by 4 bases, with 12 bases between. The CDR3 loop is CAWSVSMRGTEAFF. The CDR3, as DNA: TGTGCCTGGAGTGTTTCTATGAGAGGCACTGAAGCTTTCTTT.

V and J are TRBV5-4 and TRBJ2-5; TRBD1 agrees at 7 bases. CDR1 and CDR2 from the germline V gene are SGHNT and YYREEE (reference sequence). After removal of 4 bases from V and 2 bases from J, the junction contained 5 bases not matched to a gene. The CDR3 totals 14 residues. The DNA for the CDR3 is TGTGCCAGCAGCCAAGGGACAGTACAAGAGACCCAGTACTTC. Its translation: CASSQGTVQETQYF.

This chain uses TRBV2 with TRBJ1-1; no clear D gene. Germline-derived CDR1 and CDR2 are SNHLY and FYNNEI. This CDR3 has 16 amino acids. V dropped 3 bases and J dropped 0 bases, with 14 bases sitting between them. CDR3 amino acids: CASSEARLGLNTEAFF. Written as DNA, the CDR3 is TGTGCCAGCAGTGAGGCCAGATTGGGCTTGAACACTGAAGCTTTCTTT.

This chain links TRBV5-1 with TRBJ2-7; TRBD2 aligns across 11 bases. CDR3 length: 15 residues. CDR1 is SGHRS, CDR2 YFSETQ, per germline. V was clipped by 5 bases and J by 0 bases; unmatched bases: 4. The CDR3 sequence is CASSRGTSGSYEQYF. The DNA of the CDR3 is TGCGCCAGCAGTCGCGGGACTAGCGGCTCCTACGAGCAGTACTTC.

V usage is TRBV30 and J usage is TRBJ2-3, with D possibly TRBD2 on 5 matching bases. Per germline, CDR1 GTSNPN and CDR2 SVGIG (reference sequence). This CDR3 region has 18 residues. Trimming took 0 bases from V and 3 from J, leaving 22 bases between them. CDR3 bases: TGTGCCTGGAGTGTAATCGAGCCGAGGGCCGGCGTGACAGATACGCAGTATTTT. Amino acids: CAWSVIEPRAGVTDTQYF.

This CDR3 is CSVTDRTYGYTF. Written as DNA, the CDR3 is TGCAGCGTTACGGACAGAACCTATGGCTACACCTTC. The chain couples TRBV29-1 to TRBJ1-2; TRBD1 might be the D (6 bases). Germline V CDR1 and CDR2: SQVTM, ANQGSEA. V was pared by 5 bases and J by 4 bases, with 11 bases between. The CDR3 contains 12 residues.

The chain uses TRBV2 and TRBJ2-1; 7 bases are a match to TRBD2. Germline CDR1 reads SNHLY; CDR2 reads FYNNEI. The CDR3 loop spans 16 amino acids. J was trimmed by 4 bases and V by 6 bases; bases with no gene match: 12. The CDR3 DNA reads TGTGCCAGCAGCAGGGAGGGCGGAACCCGATACAATGAGCAGTTCTTC. Translating gives CASSREGGTRYNEQFF. The variable domain in full, with the rest retrieved from reference TRBV2 and TRBJ2-1, is EPEVTQTPSHQVTQMGQEVILRCVPISNHLYFYWYRQILGQKVEFLVSFYNNEISEKSEIFDDQFSVERPDGSNFTLKIRSTKLEDSAMYFCASSREGGTRYNEQFFGPGTRLTVL.

The gene calls are TRBV6-1 and TRBJ2-5; 8 nucleotides align to TRBD2. This CDR3 region has 17 residues. V dropped 1 base and J dropped 5; count of bases not matched to a gene: 12. Germline V lookup: CDR1 MNHNS, CDR2 SASEGT. The CDR3 loop reads CASSEGGVIAGWETQYF. The CDR3 nucleotides read TGTGCCAGCAGTGAAGGGGGGGTGATAGCGGGATGGGAGACCCAGTACTTC.

The chain links TRBV28 to TRBJ1-5; perhaps TRBD1 as D (6 bases). From germline, CDR1 is MDHEN and CDR2 SYDVKM. The ends were cut back, 8 bases at V and 3 bases at J, with 17 bases in the middle. The CDR3 extends over 15 amino acids. CDR3: CASGGPPPLNQPQHF. The CDR3, as DNA: TGTGCCAGCGGGGGCCCTCCCCCCCTCAATCAGCCCCAGCATTTT.

This clone has just a few counts. CDR3 in DNA: TGTGCCAGCAGCCCCGGGACAGGGCGCAACGAGCAGTACTTC. Translated, it gives CASSPGTGRNEQYF. The J gene is TRBJ2-7, the V gene TRBV3-1 (or the pseudogene TRBV3-2); 9 nucleotides align to TRBD1. Trimming at V came to 4 bases and at J to 5 bases, leaving 6 bases not matched to a gene. Germline CDR1 and CDR2: LGHDT and YNNKEL (reference sequence). The CDR3 length is 14 residues.

This chain joins TRBV10-3 and TRBJ1-2, with 7 positions matching TRBD1. J gave up 8 bases and V 4 bases, and 7 bases lay outside the gene matches. This CDR3 region has 13 residues. The germline V gene has CDR1 ENHRY and CDR2 SYGVKD. The CDR3 DNA is TGTGCCATCAGTGTGAAGGGGGCCCAGGGCTACACCTTC. It is translated as CAISVKGAQGYTF.

The chain uses TRBV5-1 and TRBJ1-1, with D hard to call. CDR1 and CDR2 (germline): SGHRS, YFSETQ. This CDR3 region has 14 residues. The V end lost 2 bases, the J end lost 1 base, and 9 bases lay between the germline ends. The CDR3 region is CASSLEGTNTEAFF. The CDR3 nucleotides read TGCGCCAGCAGCTTAGAGGGCACGAACACTGAAGCTTTCTTT.

This clone showed up just once. The gene calls are TRBV6-5 and TRBJ2-7; TRBD1 is a possible D gene (6 bases). V lost 2 bases, J lost 2 bases, and 13 bases lay in between. The germline gives CDR1 MNHEY, CDR2 SVGAGI. The CDR3 runs 15 residues. The CDR3 protein is CASSYTGTQTYEQYF. The CDR3, as DNA: TGTGCCAGCAGTTACACGGGGACACAAACCTACGAGCAGTACTTC.

This clone has a single count. The J gene is TRBJ2-7, the V gene TRBV5-6, with TRBD2 matching 8 bases. CDR1 and CDR2 (germline): SGHDT, YYEEEE. The ends lost 3 bases at V and 3 bases at J; junction bases unmatched: 5. The CDR3 consists of 14 residues. CDR3 nucleotides: TGTGCCAGCAGCTGGGGCGCGGGAGGCTACGAGCAGTACTTC. This gives the protein CASSWGAGGYEQYF.